This T cell receptor (beta chain) was recorded in a study of blood T cell repertoires in COVID-19. Method: immunoSEQ multiplex PCR; TCRdb's copy keeps in-frame clones and lacks some. The sample shows approximately 360,000 clones, more than 70% of them seen only once. The CDR3 runs to 14 residues. The germline gives CDR1 MDHEN, CDR2 SYDVKM. Trimming removed 7 bases from V and 9 bases from J; junction bases left unmatched: 7. The receptor comes from a man aged 35 to 55 in a cohort exposed to, infected with or recovered from COVID-19 (not recorded which). This sequence joins TRBV28 and TRBJ2-1; 12 positions agree with TRBD2. Sequences were obtained from PBMCs or T cells enriched from blood (not recorded which). This CDR3 is CASTLTSGRGEQFF. In DNA form, the CDR3 reads TGTGCCAGCACGCTGACTAGCGGGAGAGGTGAGCAGTTCTTC.